One sample yielded the 6 T cell receptor beta chains listed below, sequenced in a study of Ad26.COV2.S vaccination and SARS-CoV-2 variants. Specified treatment: around 19 received Ad26.COV2.S at low or high dose, single or two shots; five or six received placebo; per-sample allocation not given. Each sample was drawn 63 days after the first injection (of vaccine or placebo). Here immunoSEQ multiplex PCR was the method, and the copy in TCRdb shows in-frame clones only, minus some. Among approximately 410,000 clones, roughly 90% were seen once, and the ten largest hold under 2%. Material: peripheral blood, obtained in a trial of Ad26.COV2.S vaccine versus placebo. The receptors originated from a person aged 18 to 65 who received the Ad26.COV2.S COVID-19 vaccine or a placebo.

The chain joins TRBV11-2 to TRBJ1-2; D possibly corresponds to TRBD1 (6 bases). The V end was cut by 6 bases, the J end by 5 bases, with 19 bases between. This CDR3 has 15 residues. CDR1 is SGHAT and CDR2 is FQNNGV in the germline V gene. The CDR3 sequence is CASSSLRQGGYGYTF. The CDR3 nucleotides read TGTGCCAGCAGTTCCCTTCGTCAAGGGGGTTATGGCTACACCTTC.

The genes are TRBV5-1 and TRBJ1-2; TRBD1 agrees at 7 bases. The J segment lost 3 bases and the V segment lost 9 bases, leaving 8 bases of the junction unmatched. Germline V CDR1 and CDR2: SGHRS, YFSETQ. The CDR3 extends over 13 amino acids. CDR3 nucleotides: TGCGCCACCAGGACAGGACTTGACTATGGCTACACCTTC. Its protein is CATRTGLDYGYTF.

The chain combines TRBV12-2 with TRBJ1-3. TRBV12-2 is shown as a pseudogene. There are 16 residues in the CDR3. CDR3: CASRFPRGHSGNTIYF. The CDR3 region has the DNA TGTGCAAGTCGCTTCCCCAGAGGCCATTCTGGAAACACCATATATTTT.

The chain employs TRBV28 and TRBJ2-5, with 10 bases aligning to TRBD1. This CDR3 is built from 17 residues. V lost 5 bases, J lost 5 bases, and 14 bases stayed unmatched. Germline loops: CDR1 MDHEN, CDR2 SYDVKM. CDR3 residues: CASSHLPGTGEEETQYF. The CDR3 coding sequence is TGTGCCAGCAGTCATCTCCCCGGGACAGGGGAGGAGGAGACCCAGTACTTC.

V usage is TRBV28 and J usage is TRBJ2-7; TRBD1 agrees at 8 bases. CDR3 length: 14 residues. V gave up 4 bases and J gave up 3 bases; unmatched junction bases: 5. CDR1 is MDHEN, CDR2 SYDVKM, per germline. The CDR3 DNA reads TGTGCCAGCAGTTCTCAGGGGGCTTTCTACGAGCAGTACTTC. Translated, it gives CASSSQGAFYEQYF.

CDR3 bases: TGCGCCAGCAGCTTGGCCAAGGGCTACGAGCAGTACTTC. Translating it yields CASSLAKGYEQYF. The V and J genes are TRBV5-1 and TRBJ2-7; D is unclear. Germline loops: CDR1 SGHRS, CDR2 YFSETQ. With 0 bases removed from V and 3 bases from J, the gap between germline ends came to 7 bases. The CDR3 is 13 amino acids.